This TCR beta chain stems from a study of monozygotic twins with inflammatory bowel disease. Details on this clonotype: Its antigen remains unknown.

The CDR3 spans 12 residues. In germline, CDR1 is DFQATT, CDR2 SNEGSKA (reference sequence). The draw for each donor consisted of a single 2.5 ml blood sample. TCRdb processed the 5' RACE reads again and assigns one entry to each CDR3 protein, with no DNA. The sample holds some 170,000 distinct CDR3 sequences. Study outcomes and limitations: IBD patients carried less diverse TCRbeta repertoires (inverse Simpson) than healthy co-twins. Between concordant and discordant twins, repertoire similarity failed to differ, a result that limited power may explain.

The clonotype comes from a human donor with ulcerative colitis or Crohn's disease, or a healthy co-twin of an affected twin (not recorded which). The gene calls are TRBV20-1 and TRBJ2-5; TCRdb's D call of TRBD1 is untestable without DNA. Sequencing was performed on blood. The CDR3 sequence is CSNEKKGETQYF.